One and the same sample provided the 14 T cell receptor beta chains below, sequenced in a study of blood T cell repertoires in COVID-19. Libraries were prepared by immunoSEQ multiplex PCR; TCRdb keeps only in-frame clonotypes and omits some of them. Among roughly 240,000 clones listed, about 82% were seen once. The sequencing input was PBMCs or T cells enriched from blood (not recorded which). The receptors originated from a woman aged 45-65 years who had recovered from COVID-19.

The chain combines TRBV9 with TRBJ2-3; 14 bases agree with TRBD2. The CDR3 consists of 17 residues. The V segment lost 4 bases and the J segment 6 bases; nucleotides outside the gene matches: 10. CDR1 and CDR2 (germline): SGDLS, YYNGEE. The CDR3 is CASSITGTSGGADTQYF. The CDR3 DNA is TGTGCCAGCAGCATAACCGGGACTAGCGGGGGTGCGGATACGCAGTATTTT. Full variable domain (outside the CDR3, taken from reference TRBV9 and TRBJ2-3): DSGVTQTPKHLITATGQRVTLRCSPRSGDLSVYWYQQSLDQGLQFLIQYYNGEERAKGNILERFSAQQFPDLHSELNLSSLELGDSALYFCASSITGTSGGADTQYFGPGTRLTVL.

V gene TRBV13 combines with J gene TRBJ2-2; 7 positions match TRBD1. V dropped 5 bases and J dropped 6; count of bases not matched to a gene: 9. The CDR3 extends over 15 amino acids. The V gene's germline CDR1 is PRHDT and CDR2 FYEKMQ (reference sequence). CDR3 in amino acids: CASSLDRDASGELFF. DNA for the CDR3: TGTGCCAGCAGCCTTGACAGGGATGCCTCCGGGGAGCTGTTTTTT.

This chain joins TRBV29-1 and TRBJ2-7; D remains ambiguous. Germline CDR1 and CDR2: SQVTM and ANQGSEA. The CDR3 runs 12 residues. Trimming cost V 0 bases and J 4 bases, with 7 bases left between them. CDR3 coding DNA: TGCAGCGTTGAAGACACTCCTTACGAGCAGTACTTC. It codes for CSVEDTPYEQYF.

This sequence joins TRBV19 and TRBJ2-7, with D possibly TRBD1 on 6 matching bases. V lost 8 bases and J lost 0, with 11 bases in between. Germline V gene sequence: CDR1 LNHDA, CDR2 SQIVND (reference sequence). This CDR3 contains 13 residues. The CDR3 nucleotides are TGTGCCAGTGCCGGGACATCCTCCTACGAGCAGTACTTC. It codes for CASAGTSSYEQYF. Based on the CDR3 plus reference TRBV19 and TRBJ2-7, the full variable domain is DGGITQSPKYLFRKEGQNVTLSCEQNLNHDAMYWYRQDPGQGLRLIYYSQIVNDFQKGDIAEGYSVSREKKESFPLTVTSAQKNPTAFYLCASAGTSSYEQYFGPGTRLTVT.

Only a few counts were recorded for this clone. V and J are TRBV11-2 and TRBJ1-1; D remains unclear. This CDR3 is built from 15 residues. Trimming took 0 bases from V and 1 from J, leaving 9 bases between them. Germline assignment: CDR1 SGHAT and CDR2 FQNNGV. This chain's CDR3 is CASSLEAGRNTEAFF. The CDR3, as DNA: TGTGCCAGCAGCTTAGAGGCGGGAAGGAACACTGAAGCTTTCTTT.

This clone occurred a few times. This rearrangement joins TRBV19 to TRBJ2-3; a weak D match, TRBD1 (7 bases). There are 14 residues in the CDR3. With 4 bases removed from V and 3 bases from J, the gap between germline ends came to 11 bases. Germline CDR1 reads LNHDA; CDR2 reads SQIVND (reference sequence). The chain's CDR3 is CASSKTGRTDTQYF. The CDR3 nucleotides read TGTGCCAGTAGTAAGACAGGGAGGACAGATACGCAGTATTTT.

The rearrangement uses TRBV3-1 (or the pseudogene TRBV3-2) and TRBJ1-3; D is perhaps TRBD1 (5 bases). The CDR3 sequence is 14 residues long. Germline loops: CDR1 LGHDT, CDR2 YNNKEL (reference sequence). The V and J ends lost 0 bases and 3 bases respectively, with 6 bases between them. The CDR3 bases are TGTGCCAGCAGCCAAGAGGGGGGTGGAAACACCATATATTTT. Protein product: CASSQEGGGNTIYF.

The chain combines TRBV5-1 with TRBJ1-2; TRBD1 aligns across 7 bases. Germline loops: CDR1 SGHRS, CDR2 YFSETQ. The J segment lost 0 bases and the V segment lost 0 bases, leaving 5 bases of the junction unmatched. CDR3 length: 16 amino acids. DNA for the CDR3: TGCGCCAGCAGCTTGGCAATTGGACAGGCTAACTATGGCTACACCTTC. This translates into CASSLAIGQANYGYTF. The full variable domain, completed using reference TRBV5-1 and TRBJ1-2, is KAGVTQTPRYLIKTRGQQVTLSCSPISGHRSVSWYQQTPGQGLQFLFEYFSETQRNKGNFPGRFSGRQFSNSRSEMNVSTLELGDSALYLCASSLAIGQANYGYTFGSGTRLTVV.

This chain uses TRBV7-9 with TRBJ2-2; unclear D gene. CDR3 length: 15 amino acids. Germline V gives CDR1 SEHNR, CDR2 FQNEAQ (reference sequence). V lost 5 bases to trimming and J lost 2 bases, with 12 bases between them. As DNA, the CDR3 is TGTGCCAGCAGCCTAGGAGATGTTAACACCGGGGAGCTGTTTTTT. Translation: CASSLGDVNTGELFF.

The chain has TRBV7-2 and TRBJ1-1, with a possible D match to TRBD1 (6 bases). With 5 bases removed from V and 1 base from J, the gap between germline ends came to 17 bases. The germline gives CDR1 SGHTA, CDR2 FQGNSA. The CDR3 consists of 16 residues. CDR3 sequence: CASSHGRARGNTEAFF. In DNA form, the CDR3 reads TGTGCCAGCAGCCATGGGCGGGCCAGGGGGAACACTGAAGCTTTCTTT.

The J gene is TRBJ1-2, the V gene TRBV4-2; D is unresolved. The CDR3 consists of 13 residues. The germline V and J ends were trimmed by 0 bases and 4 bases, with 6 bases remaining between them. CDR1 LGHNA and CDR2 YNFKEQ come from the germline V gene. The CDR3 reads CASSQESGYGYTF. The DNA of the CDR3 is TGTGCCAGCAGCCAAGAGAGCGGCTATGGCTACACCTTC.

The sample holds one count of this clone. The chain joins TRBV7-2 to TRBJ2-2; D may be TRBD1 (6 bases). CDR1 and CDR2 (germline): SGHTA, FQGNSA. V lost 6 bases to trimming and J lost 7 bases, with 24 bases between them. The CDR3 is 17 amino acids. CDR3 sequence (DNA): TGTGCCAGCAGTTCCGAGGGGGTAGCCTGGGTTAGCGGGGAGCTGTTTTTT. It specifies CASSSEGVAWVSGELFF.

The V call is TRBV7-3, the J call TRBJ1-1, with 7 bases fitting TRBD1. The CDR3 loop spans 13 amino acids. Germline lookup yields CDR1 SGHTA and CDR2 FQGTGA. The trim removed 5 bases at V and 7 bases at J, leaving 7 bases unmatched. Here the CDR3 DNA reads TGTGCCAGCAGCCAGACAGGGTATGATGAAGCTTTCTTT. It translates to CASSQTGYDEAFF.

The rearrangement links TRBV18 to TRBJ2-1, with a possible D match to TRBD1 (8 bases). V was pared by 5 bases and J by 2 bases, with 13 bases between. The CDR3 loop spans 15 amino acids. Germline lookup yields CDR1 KGHSH and CDR2 LQKENI. The CDR3 DNA sequence: TGTGCCAGCTCAGCACAGGGGGGGCCCTACAATGAGCAGTTCTTC. Its translation is CASSAQGGPYNEQFF. The full variable domain, rest sourced from reference TRBV18 and TRBJ2-1, is NAGVMQNPRHLVRRRGQEARLRCSPMKGHSHVYWYRQLPEEGLKFMVYLQKENIIDESGMPKERFSAEFPKEGPSILRIQQVVRGDSAAYFCASSAQGGPYNEQFFGPGTRLTVL.